Below are 8 T cell receptor beta chains sequenced from a single sample in a study of vaccination effects on CD4 cells after COVID-19. Antigen-specific CD4+ T cells were expanded (with viral peptide pools) by the ViraFEST assay ahead of sequencing. Culture lasted around eleven days before CD4+ T cell isolation. SARS-CoV-2 infected the person between March and December 2020, as confirmed by PCR. TCRdb's copy holds only in-frame clones and misses some; the assay was immunoSEQ multiplex PCR. The repertoire consists of around 49,000 clones, with roughly 80% occurring once and the leading ten covering just under 30%. Their specific antigens are unknown. The sample in question was CD4+ T cells from PBMCs cultured with a peptide pool, obtained before COVID-19 vaccination. All receptors come from a human donor who had a prior SARS-CoV-2 infection.

The chain links TRBV4-2 to TRBJ1-3; a weak D match, TRBD1 (5 bases). The ends were cut back, 0 bases at V and 0 bases at J, with 9 bases in the middle. The CDR3 covers 16 residues. Germline-derived CDR1 and CDR2 are LGHNA and YNFKEQ. The CDR3 region has the DNA TGTGCCAGCAGCCAAGAGACAGTTCCCTCTGGAAACACCATATATTTT. It encodes CASSQETVPSGNTIYF.

The V and J genes are TRBV30 and TRBJ1-5; D may be TRBD1 (5 bases). The CDR3 is 13 residues long. Between the trimmed V and J ends, which lost 4 bases and 7 bases, there was a span of 14 bases. Germline V gene sequence: CDR1 GTSNPN, CDR2 SVGIG (reference sequence). CDR3 residues: CAWNTGTYQPQHF. In DNA form, the CDR3 reads TGTGCCTGGAATACCGGGACGTACCAGCCCCAGCATTTT.

The chain links TRBV4-2 to TRBJ2-3; 11 bases align to TRBD2. The J segment lost 0 bases and the V segment lost 1 base, leaving 3 bases of the junction unmatched. The CDR3 is 17 amino acids. The germline CDR1 and CDR2 sequences are LGHNA and YNFKEQ. This chain's CDR3 is CASSQGRTSGSTDTQYF. CDR3 DNA sequence: TGTGCCAGCAGCCAAGGGAGGACTAGCGGGAGCACAGATACGCAGTATTTT.

This clone was observed a few times. The chain links TRBV6-5 to TRBJ2-1, with D perhaps matching TRBD2 (5 bases). The germline V and J ends were trimmed by 6 bases and 7 bases, with 13 bases remaining between them. Germline V gene data show CDR1 as MNHEY and CDR2 as SVGAGI. The CDR3 runs to 13 residues. The CDR3 DNA reads as TGTGCCAGCAGCCGCCCTGGCGGGAATGAGCAGTTCTTC. Its protein product is CASSRPGGNEQFF.

The chain is built from TRBV19 and TRBJ2-2, with 11 bases that match TRBD2. The CDR3 covers 14 residues. The germline gives CDR1 LNHDA, CDR2 SQIVND (reference sequence). Trimming cost V 6 bases and J 7 bases; bases outside gene matches: 4. As DNA, the CDR3 is TGTGCCAGTAGGGGACTAGCGGTTAGCGGGGAGCTGTTTTTT. Protein product: CASRGLAVSGELFF.

The CDR3, as DNA: TGTGCCAGCAGCTACCCGGGGTATTGGGACGGCTACACCTTC. It yields the protein CASSYPGYWDGYTF. The chain recombines TRBV7-9 with TRBJ1-2; weak D call: TRBD1 (5 bases). This CDR3 spans 14 amino acids. Trimming took 4 bases from V and 8 from J, leaving 17 bases between them. Germline V gene sequence: CDR1 SEHNR, CDR2 FQNEAQ (reference sequence).

This clone was observed a single time. The J gene is TRBJ1-5, the V gene TRBV7-8, with TRBD1 matching over 7 bases. Germline trimming cut 0 bases from V and 2 bases from J; bases unmatched to any gene: 16. There are 20 residues in the CDR3. Germline values: CDR1 SGHVS, CDR2 FQNEAQ. CDR3 DNA sequence: TGTGCCAGCAGCTTAGCGAGGGGGCCGGGGGGACGCCGGGGCAATCAGCCCCAGCATTTT. Amino acid sequence: CASSLARGPGGRRGNQPQHF.

The rearrangement links TRBV7-2 to TRBJ1-1, with TRBD1 identical over 8 bases. Unmatched junction bases numbered 8, after V lost 5 bases and J lost 6 bases. Germline V CDR1 and CDR2: SGHTA, FQGNSA. This CDR3 region has 14 residues. The CDR3 bases are TGTGCCAGCAGCCTAGGACAGGGACCTTCTGAAGCTTTCTTT. Protein sequence: CASSLGQGPSEAFF.